This T cell receptor (beta chain) was captured by sequencing in a study of blood T cell repertoires in COVID-19. This CDR3 spans 13 amino acids. Per the germline V gene, CDR1 is MNHEY and CDR2 is SVGEGT. V lost 4 bases, J lost 6 bases, and 3 bases stayed unmatched. The cohort comprised adults aged roughly 18 to 95 years residing in about two dozen US areas. This clone was picked up a small number of times. Profiled with immunoSEQ multiplex PCR; TCRdb holds only in-frame clones, not every one. Of 320,000 or so clones in the sample, roughly 84% were seen once. The origin of this receptor is a woman in her thirties who had recovered from COVID-19. The sample taken for sequencing was PBMCs or T cells enriched from blood (not recorded which). The chain combines TRBV6-2 or TRBV6-3 with TRBJ2-1; TRBD1 agrees at 7 bases. CDR3 nucleotides: TGTGCCAGCAGTTCGGGACAGTTCAATGAGCAGTTCTTC. Translated: CASSSGQFNEQFF.